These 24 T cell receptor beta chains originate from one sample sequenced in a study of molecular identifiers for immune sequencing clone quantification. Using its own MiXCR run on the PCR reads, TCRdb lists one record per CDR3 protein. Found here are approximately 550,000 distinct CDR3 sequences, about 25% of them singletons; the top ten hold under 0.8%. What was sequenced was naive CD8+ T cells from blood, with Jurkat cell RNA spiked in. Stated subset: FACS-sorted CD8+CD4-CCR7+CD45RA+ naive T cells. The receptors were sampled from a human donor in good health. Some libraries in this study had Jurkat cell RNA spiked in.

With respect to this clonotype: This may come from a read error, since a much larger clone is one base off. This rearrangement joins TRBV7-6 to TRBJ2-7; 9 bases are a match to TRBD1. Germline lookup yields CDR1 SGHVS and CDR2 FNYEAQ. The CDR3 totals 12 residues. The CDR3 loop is CASSSTGGEQCF. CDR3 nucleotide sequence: TGTGCCAGCAGCTCGACAGGGGGTGAGCAGTGCTTC.

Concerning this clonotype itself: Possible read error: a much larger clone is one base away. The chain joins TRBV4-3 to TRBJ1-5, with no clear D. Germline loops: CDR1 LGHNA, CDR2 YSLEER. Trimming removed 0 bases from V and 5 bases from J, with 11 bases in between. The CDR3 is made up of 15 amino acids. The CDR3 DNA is TGCGCCAGCAGCCAAGATACGGCGGGCTATCAGCCCCAGCATTTT. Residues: CASSQDTAGYQPQHF.

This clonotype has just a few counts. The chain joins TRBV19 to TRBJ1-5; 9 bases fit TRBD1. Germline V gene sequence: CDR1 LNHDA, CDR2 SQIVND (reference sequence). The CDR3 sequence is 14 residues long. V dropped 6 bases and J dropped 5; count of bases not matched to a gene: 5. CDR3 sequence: CASRGTGGYQPQHF. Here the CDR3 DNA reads TGTGCCAGTAGAGGCACAGGGGGCTATCAGCCCCAGCATTTT. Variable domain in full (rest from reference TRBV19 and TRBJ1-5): DGGITQSPKYLFRKEGQNVTLSCEQNLNHDAMYWYRQDPGQGLRLIYYSQIVNDFQKGDIAEGYSVSREKKESFPLTVTSAQKNPTAFYLCASRGTGGYQPQHFGDGTRLSIL.

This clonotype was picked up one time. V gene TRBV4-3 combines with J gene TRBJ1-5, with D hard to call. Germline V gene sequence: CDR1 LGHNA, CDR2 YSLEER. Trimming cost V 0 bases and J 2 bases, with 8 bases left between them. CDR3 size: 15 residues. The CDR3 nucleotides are TGCGCCAGCAGCCAAGAAGAATGGCGCAATCAGCCCCAGCATTTT. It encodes CASSQEEWRNQPQHF.

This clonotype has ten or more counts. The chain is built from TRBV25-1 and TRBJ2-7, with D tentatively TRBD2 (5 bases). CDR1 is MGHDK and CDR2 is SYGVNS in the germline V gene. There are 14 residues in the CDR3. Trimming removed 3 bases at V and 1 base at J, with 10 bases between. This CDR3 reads CASSDRTRSYEQYF. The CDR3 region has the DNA TGTGCCAGCAGTGACCGCACTAGGTCCTACGAGCAGTACTTC.

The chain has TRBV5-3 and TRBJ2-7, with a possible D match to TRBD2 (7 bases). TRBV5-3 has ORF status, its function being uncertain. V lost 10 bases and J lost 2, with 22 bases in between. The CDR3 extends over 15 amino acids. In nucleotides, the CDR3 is TGTGCCCGCAGCTTTGAGGGGGGGCTACCCTACGAGCAGTACTTC. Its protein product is CARSFEGGLPYEQYF.

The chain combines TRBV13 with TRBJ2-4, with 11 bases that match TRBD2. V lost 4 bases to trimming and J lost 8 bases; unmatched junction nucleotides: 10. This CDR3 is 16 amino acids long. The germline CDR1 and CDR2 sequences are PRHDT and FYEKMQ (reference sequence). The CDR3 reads CASSYRLAGGFHIQYF. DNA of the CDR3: TGTGCCAGCAGCTACAGGCTAGCGGGGGGTTTTCACATTCAGTACTTC.

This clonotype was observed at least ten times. CDR3 loop: CASSGQGGEAFF. The CDR3 DNA sequence: TGTGCCAGCAGCGGACAGGGGGGAGAAGCTTTCTTT. This chain uses TRBV7-9 with TRBJ1-1; 10 bases map to TRBD1. In germline, CDR1 is SEHNR, CDR2 FQNEAQ (reference sequence). J gave up 8 bases and V 5 bases, and 2 bases lay outside the gene matches. The CDR3 sequence is 12 residues long.

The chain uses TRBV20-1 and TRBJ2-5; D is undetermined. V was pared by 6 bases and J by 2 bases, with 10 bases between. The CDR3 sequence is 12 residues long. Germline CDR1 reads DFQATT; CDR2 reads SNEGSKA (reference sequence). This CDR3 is CSAHLTQETQYF. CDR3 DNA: TGCAGTGCCCACCTTACACAAGAGACCCAGTACTTC.

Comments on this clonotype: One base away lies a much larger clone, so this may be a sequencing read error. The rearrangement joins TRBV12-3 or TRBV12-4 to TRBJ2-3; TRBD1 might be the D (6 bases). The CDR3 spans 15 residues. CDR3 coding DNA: TGTGCCGGCAGCCGAACAGGGTCAACGGCAGATACGCAGTATTTT. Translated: CAGSRTGSTADTQYF.

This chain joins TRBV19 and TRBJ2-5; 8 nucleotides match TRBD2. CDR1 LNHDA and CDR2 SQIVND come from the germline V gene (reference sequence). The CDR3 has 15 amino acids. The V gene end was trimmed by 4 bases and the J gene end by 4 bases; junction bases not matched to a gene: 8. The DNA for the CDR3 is TGTGCCAGTAGTAGGGGGACTAGGGGGGTAGAGACCCAGTACTTC. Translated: CASSRGTRGVETQYF.

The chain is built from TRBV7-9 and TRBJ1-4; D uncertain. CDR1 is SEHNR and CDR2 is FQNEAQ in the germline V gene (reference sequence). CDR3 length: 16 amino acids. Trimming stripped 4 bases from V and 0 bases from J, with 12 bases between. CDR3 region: CASSSPGRTTNEKLFF. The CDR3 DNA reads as TGTGCCAGCAGCTCACCTGGACGGACAACTAATGAAAAACTGTTTTTT.

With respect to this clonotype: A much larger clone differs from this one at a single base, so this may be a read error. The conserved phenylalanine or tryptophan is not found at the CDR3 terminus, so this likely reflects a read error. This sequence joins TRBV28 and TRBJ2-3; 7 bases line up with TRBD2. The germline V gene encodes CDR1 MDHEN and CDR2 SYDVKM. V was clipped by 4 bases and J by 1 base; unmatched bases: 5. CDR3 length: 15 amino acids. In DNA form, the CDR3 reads TGTGCCAGCAGTTCGTTGGCGGGAGGCACAGATACGCAGTATTCT. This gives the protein CASSSLAGGTDTQYS.

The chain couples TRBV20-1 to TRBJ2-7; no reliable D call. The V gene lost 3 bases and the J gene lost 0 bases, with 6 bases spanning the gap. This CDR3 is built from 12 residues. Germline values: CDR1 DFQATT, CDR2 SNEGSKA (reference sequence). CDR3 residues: CSARQISYEQYF. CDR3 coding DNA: TGCAGTGCTAGGCAGATCTCCTACGAGCAGTACTTC.

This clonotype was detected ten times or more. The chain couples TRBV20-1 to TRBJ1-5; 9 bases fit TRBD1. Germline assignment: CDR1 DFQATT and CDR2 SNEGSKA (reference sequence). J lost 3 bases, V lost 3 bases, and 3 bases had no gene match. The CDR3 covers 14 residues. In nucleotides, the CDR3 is TGCAGTGCTAGGGGACAGGGTGCCAATCAGCCCCAGCATTTT. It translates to CSARGQGANQPQHF.

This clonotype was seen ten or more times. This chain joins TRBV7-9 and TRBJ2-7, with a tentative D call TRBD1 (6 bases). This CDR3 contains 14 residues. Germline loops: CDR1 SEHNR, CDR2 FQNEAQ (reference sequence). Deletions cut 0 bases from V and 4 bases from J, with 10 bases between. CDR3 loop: CASSLAVGAYEQYF. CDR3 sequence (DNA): TGTGCCAGCAGCTTAGCTGTGGGGGCGTACGAGCAGTACTTC.

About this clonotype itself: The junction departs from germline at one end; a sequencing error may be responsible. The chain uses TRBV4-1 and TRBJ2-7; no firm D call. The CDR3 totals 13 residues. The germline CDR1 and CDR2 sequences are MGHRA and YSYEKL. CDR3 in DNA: TGCGCCAGCCGCCAAGAGTTAGCCTACGAGCAGTACTTC. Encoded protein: CASRQELAYEQYF.

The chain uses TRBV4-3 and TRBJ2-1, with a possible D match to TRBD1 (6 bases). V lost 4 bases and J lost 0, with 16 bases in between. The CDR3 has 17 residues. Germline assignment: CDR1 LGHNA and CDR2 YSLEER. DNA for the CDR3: TGCGCCAGCAGCCCCCTTCCGACAGGTAGCTCCTACAATGAGCAGTTCTTC. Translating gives CASSPLPTGSSYNEQFF.

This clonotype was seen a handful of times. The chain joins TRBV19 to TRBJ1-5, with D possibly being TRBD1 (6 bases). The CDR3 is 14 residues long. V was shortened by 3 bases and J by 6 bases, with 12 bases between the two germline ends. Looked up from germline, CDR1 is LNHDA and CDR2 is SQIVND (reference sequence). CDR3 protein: CASSIGGAGQPQHF. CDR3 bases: TGTGCCAGTAGTATCGGGGGCGCGGGTCAGCCCCAGCATTTT.

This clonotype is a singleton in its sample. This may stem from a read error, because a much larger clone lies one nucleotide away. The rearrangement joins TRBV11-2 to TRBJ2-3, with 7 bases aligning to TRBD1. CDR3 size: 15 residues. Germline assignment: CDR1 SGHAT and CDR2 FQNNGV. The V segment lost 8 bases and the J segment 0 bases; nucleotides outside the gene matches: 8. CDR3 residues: CASGRGTASTDTQYF. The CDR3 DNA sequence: TGTGCCAGCGGACGAGGGACAGCCAGCACAGATACGCAGTATTTT.

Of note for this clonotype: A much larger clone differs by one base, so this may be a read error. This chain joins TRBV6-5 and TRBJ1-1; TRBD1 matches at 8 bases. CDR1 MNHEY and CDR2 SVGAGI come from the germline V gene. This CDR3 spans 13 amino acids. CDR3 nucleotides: TGTGCCAGCTCAGGGGACAGGAACGCTGAAGCTTTCTTT. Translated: CASSGDRNAEAFF.

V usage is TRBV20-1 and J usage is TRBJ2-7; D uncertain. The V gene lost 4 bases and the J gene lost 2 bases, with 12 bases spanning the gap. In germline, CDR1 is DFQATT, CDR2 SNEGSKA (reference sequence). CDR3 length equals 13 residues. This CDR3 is CSATAPLTYEQYF. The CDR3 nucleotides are TGCAGTGCTACGGCCCCCTTAACCTACGAGCAGTACTTC.

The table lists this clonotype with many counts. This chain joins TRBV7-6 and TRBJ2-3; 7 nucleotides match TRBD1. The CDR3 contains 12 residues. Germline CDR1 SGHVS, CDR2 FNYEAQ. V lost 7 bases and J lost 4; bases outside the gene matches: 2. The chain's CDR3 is CASTGTADTQYF. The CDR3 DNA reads TGTGCCAGCACCGGGACAGCAGATACGCAGTATTTT. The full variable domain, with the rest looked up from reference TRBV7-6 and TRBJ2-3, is GAGVSQSPRYKVTKRGQDVALRCDPISGHVSLYWYRQALGQGPEFLTYFNYEAQQDKSGLPNDRFSAERPEGSISTLTIQRTEQRDSAMYRCASTGTADTQYFGPGTRLTVL.

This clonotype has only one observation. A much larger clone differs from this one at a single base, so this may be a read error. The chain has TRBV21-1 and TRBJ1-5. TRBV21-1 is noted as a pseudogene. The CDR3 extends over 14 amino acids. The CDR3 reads CASSDGSSNQPQHF. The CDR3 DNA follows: TGTGCCAGCAGTGACGGGAGTAGCAATCAGCCCCAGCATTTT.